This entry describes one TCR beta chain. The target antigen is unknown. V dropped 5 bases and J dropped 2 bases, with 7 bases sitting between them. Germline loops: CDR1 LNHDA, CDR2 SQIVND (reference sequence). The CDR3 runs 12 residues. The table came from immunoSEQ multiplex PCR; TCRdb's copy has only in-frame clones and leaves some out. The data show about 73,000 clones, roughly 90% seen once. This sample is drawn from a study of OX40 agonist ivuxolimab in advanced cancers. Study summary: Enrolled patients in dose escalation had cancers that were hepatocellular carcinoma, melanoma, renal cell or head and neck cancer.

General study results and limits: Undetermined was the antigen specificity of the expanded peripheral T cells. In general, CD8+ T cells held more expanded clones than CD4+ did, on average.

Specimen: CD4+ or CD8+ T cells sorted from blood, collected in a trial of the OX40 agonist ivuxolimab. This sequence was found in an adult with an advanced solid tumor such as melanoma, head and neck, liver or kidney cancer. The chain has TRBV19 and TRBJ2-7; D not certain. CDR3 coding DNA: TGTGCCAGTAGTCCCGGGCCCTACGAGCAGTACTTC. It specifies CASSPGPYEQYF.